This is a list of T cell receptor beta chains from one sample in a study of T cell repertoires in aging, cancer and after chemotherapy. TCRdb independently ran MiXCR on the multiplex PCR reads; one entry per CDR3 protein. The sample holds 5,000 to 6,500 distinct CDR3 sequences, 21% seen once. Specimen: blood. These receptors were collected from a human donor in good health. The donor label of this sample is uncertain. Each CDR3 is given with its conserved first and last residue. The D gene is left open where the match is weak.

V	J	D	CDR3
TRBV7-9	TRBJ1-2	-	CASDDLGTDGGYTF
TRBV19	TRBJ1-2	-	CATTEGRYHGYTF
TRBV18	TRBJ2-2	-	CASSARGTGELFF
TRBV19	TRBJ2-7	-	CASPPGTGPSGMREQYF
TRBV5-1	TRBJ2-1	-	CASSLVAMDTGEQFF
TRBV27	TRBJ2-5	-	CASSLSGGTVHQETQYF
TRBV27	TRBJ2-2	-	CASSGTGGTVPFGELFF
TRBV12-3/TRBV12-4	TRBJ1-5	TRBD1	CASSRDRADQQPQHF
TRBV12-3/TRBV12-4	TRBJ2-5	-	CASRGTYGSLETQYF
TRBV6-1	TRBJ1-4	-	CASHEFNEKLFF
TRBV4-3	TRBJ1-2	-	CASSQEGGIVYGYTF
TRBV6-1	TRBJ1-2	-	CASTYGGRVGYTF
TRBV6-1	TRBJ1-5	-	CASSPWRGGNQPQHF
TRBV14	TRBJ2-3	TRBD2	CASSHPLAGGYTDTQYF
TRBV6-5	TRBJ1-2	-	CASSYGGYGYTF
TRBV19	TRBJ2-2	-	CASSIVWGTGELFF
TRBV4-1	TRBJ1-1	TRBD1	CASNSRDRERTEAFF
TRBV20-1	TRBJ2-5	-	CSAQYQETQYF
TRBV20-1	TRBJ2-5	TRBD2	CSAREGLAGNQETQYF
TRBV19	TRBJ1-1	-	CASSRIPGTTNTEAFF
TRBV5-1	TRBJ1-2	TRBD1	CASSLAVTGGEGYTF
TRBV6-6	TRBJ1-1	-	CASHIGNTEAFF
TRBV19	TRBJ1-4	-	CASSIGLNEKLFF
TRBV19	TRBJ2-7	TRBD1	CASRGRQGPPYEQYF
TRBV6-5	TRBJ1-1	-	CASSSANSISTEAFF
TRBV5-1	TRBJ2-3	TRBD2	CASSLPFASGISTDTQYF
TRBV6-2/TRBV6-3	TRBJ1-2	TRBD1	CASSDRAPVRDGYTF
TRBV18	TRBJ1-3	TRBD1	CASSPDRGYSGNTIYF
TRBV12-3/TRBV12-4	TRBJ1-5	TRBD1	CASRGQGNNQPQHF
TRBV10-3	TRBJ2-2	TRBD2	CAIMKAGANTGELFF
TRBV2	TRBJ2-7	-	CASRVRDKFYEQYF
TRBV6-4	TRBJ2-2	-	CASSELGNTGELFF
TRBV20-1	TRBJ2-5	-	CSARAQAQYF
TRBV5-6	TRBJ1-6	-	CASSRTFNNSPLHF
TRBV18	TRBJ1-2	-	CASSPPGQTNYGYTF
TRBV6-1	TRBJ2-5	-	CASSYDIGHYKDIQYF
TRBV20-1	TRBJ2-7	TRBD2	CSARALRTSSYEQYF
TRBV6-2/TRBV6-3	TRBJ2-6	-	CASSKDAGANVLTF
TRBV19	TRBJ2-7	-	CASSLQHMGAFGNYEQYF
TRBV5-1	TRBJ2-5	TRBD2	CASSLSTGGETQYF
TRBV7-9	TRBJ1-3	-	CARSPPTGSGNTIYF
TRBV6-6	TRBJ2-4	-	CASSSGPHDIQYF
TRBV6-1	TRBJ1-2	TRBD1	CASREGTGGNYGYTF
TRBV5-6	TRBJ2-7	TRBD1	CASSWDSSYEQYF
TRBV2	TRBJ2-4	TRBD1	CASSERGFLGQGAGEAKNIQYF
TRBV6-2/TRBV6-3	TRBJ1-1	-	CASSKDMNTEAFF
TRBV5-6	TRBJ2-1	-	CASSLSLAPNEQFF
TRBV15	TRBJ1-2	TRBD1	CATRPGQGARGYTF
TRBV7-6	TRBJ2-2	-	CASSLAPRGGTGELFF
TRBV6-4	TRBJ2-5	TRBD2	CASSDSSGGYQETQYF
TRBV12-3/TRBV12-4	TRBJ2-7	TRBD1	CASSPGQGAGGEQYF
TRBV18	TRBJ2-6	-	CASSSTGTSGANVLTF
TRBV12-3/TRBV12-4	TRBJ1-5	-	CASSLVGGYQPQHF
TRBV19	TRBJ1-1	-	CASRDVNTEAFF
TRBV6-5	TRBJ1-6	TRBD1	CASTRDRWSSSPLHF
TRBV27	TRBJ2-5	-	CASSSLGGLQETQYF
TRBV12-5	TRBJ2-7	TRBD1	CASLRQGWHEQYF